What follows describes a single T cell receptor beta chain. What it recognizes is unknown. The sample is drawn from a study of shared clonotypes between healthy human individuals. Study summary: A couple of female and a few male donors aged 18 to 49 were enrolled. Study observations and caveats: Lower generation probabilities were found for non-shared clonotypes than for those shared by all four donors. How much donors shared clonotypes was expected to be affected by sequencing depth.

Sequenced by immunoSEQ multiplex PCR; TCRdb stores in-frame clones only, minus some. Of under 1,900,000 clones listed, 98% are singletons. J gave up 0 bases and V 2 bases, and 2 bases lay outside the gene matches. The germline V gene encodes CDR1 MNHEY and CDR2 SVGAGI. CDR3 length: 15 residues. This receptor was identified in a man aged 25-45 years in good health. This chain connects TRBV6-5 to TRBJ2-3, with 7 bases lining up with TRBD2. Input material: naive CD4+ T cells sorted from blood. Described subset: CD45RA+ positively selected. The CDR3 sequence: CASSYRTSSTDTQYF. CDR3 bases: TGTGCCAGCAGTTACCGGACTAGTAGCACAGATACGCAGTATTTT.